Presented here are 7 T cell receptor beta chains from one specimen sequenced in a study of CD8 T cells in Susac syndrome. Reverse transcription used roughly 0.5 to 1 ug RNA and random hexamers. MiXCR, run by TCRdb on the immunoSEQ multiplex PCR reads, gives a single entry per CDR3 protein. The sample records 150,000 to 200,000 distinct CDR3 sequences, roughly 96% being singletons. Sequencing used CD4+ T cells from PBMCs. The receptors originated from a human donor with multiple sclerosis.

The chain employs TRBV11-2 and TRBJ1-2; 9 positions match TRBD1. V lost 5 bases to trimming and J lost 3 bases; unmatched junction nucleotides: 7. This CDR3 comprises 15 residues. Germline CDR1 reads SGHAT; CDR2 reads FQNNGV. CDR3 protein: CASSPVGQGDYGYTF. CDR3 nucleotides: TGTGCCAGCAGCCCCGTGGGACAGGGCGACTATGGCTACACCTTC.

The table lists this clonotype with a count of one. The V gene is TRBV4-1, the J gene TRBJ2-3, with 9 bases that match TRBD2. The V and J ends lost 4 bases and 5 bases, in that order; junction bases with no gene match: 13. CDR1 is MGHRA, CDR2 YSYEKL, per germline. The CDR3 spans 17 residues. The CDR3 DNA is TGCGCCAGCAGCCCCTCCTCCGGTAGCGGGAGAGGAGATACGCAGTATTTT. Its protein is CASSPSSGSGRGDTQYF.

The chain is built from TRBV7-8 and TRBJ1-3, with 8 bases identical to TRBD1. Trimming at V came to 6 bases and at J to 1 base, leaving 8 bases not matched to a gene. Looked up from germline, CDR1 is SGHVS and CDR2 is FQNEAQ. This CDR3 is built from 16 residues. The CDR3 DNA is TGTGCCAGCAGACAGGGGGTGATACAATCTGGAAACACCATATATTTT. It encodes CASRQGVIQSGNTIYF.

This sequence joins TRBV11-2 and TRBJ1-1; no definite D call. Germline lookup yields CDR1 SGHAT and CDR2 FQNNGV. The CDR3 covers 11 residues. Trimming removed 5 bases from V and 5 bases from J, with 6 bases in between. The CDR3 coding sequence is TGTGCCAGCAGCCACAATACTGAAGCTTTCTTT. Translation gives CASSHNTEAFF.

V gene TRBV24-1 combines with J gene TRBJ2-1; TRBD2 matches 10 bases. With V trimmed by 1 base and J by 0 bases, 5 bases remained unmatched. The CDR3 contains 18 residues. CDR1 KGHDR and CDR2 SFDVKD come from the germline V gene. The CDR3 region has the DNA TGTGCCACCAGTGATTTAGCGGGAGGGCCGGGCTCCTACAATGAGCAGTTCTTC. Its translation: CATSDLAGGPGSYNEQFF.

The genes are TRBV7-8 and TRBJ2-7, with D unclear. V was shortened by 1 base and J by 6 bases, with 13 bases between the two germline ends. The germline CDR1 and CDR2 sequences are SGHVS and FQNEAQ. The CDR3 sequence is 14 residues long. CDR3 loop: CASSLVKGLGEQYF. CDR3 bases: TGTGCCAGCAGCTTAGTAAAGGGTTTGGGCGAGCAGTACTTC.

The chain uses TRBV12-3 or TRBV12-4 and TRBJ1-2; 7 nucleotides line up with TRBD1. CDR3 size: 16 residues. V lost 7 bases and J lost 3; bases outside the gene matches: 14. CDR3 loop: CASNDQSKGAYYGYTF. In DNA form, the CDR3 reads TGTGCCAGCAATGACCAGTCAAAGGGGGCCTACTATGGCTACACCTTC.